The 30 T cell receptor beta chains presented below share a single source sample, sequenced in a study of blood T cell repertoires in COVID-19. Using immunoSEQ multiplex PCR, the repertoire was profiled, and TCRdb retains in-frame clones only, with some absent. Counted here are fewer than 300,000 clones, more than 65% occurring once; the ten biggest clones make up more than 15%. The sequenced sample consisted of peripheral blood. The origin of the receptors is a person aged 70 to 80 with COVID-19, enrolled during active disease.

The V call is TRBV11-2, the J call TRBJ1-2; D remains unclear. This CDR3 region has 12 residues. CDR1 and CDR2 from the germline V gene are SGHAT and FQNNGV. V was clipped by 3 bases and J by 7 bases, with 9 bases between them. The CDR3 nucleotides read TGTGCCAGCAGCTTGGCGGAATCTGGCTACACCTTC. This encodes CASSLAESGYTF.

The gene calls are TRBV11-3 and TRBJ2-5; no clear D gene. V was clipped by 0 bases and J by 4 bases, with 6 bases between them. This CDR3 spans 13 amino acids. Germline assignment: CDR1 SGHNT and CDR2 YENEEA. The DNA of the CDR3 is TGTGCCAGCAGCTTAGATGGCGGAGAGACCCAGTACTTC. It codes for CASSLDGGETQYF.

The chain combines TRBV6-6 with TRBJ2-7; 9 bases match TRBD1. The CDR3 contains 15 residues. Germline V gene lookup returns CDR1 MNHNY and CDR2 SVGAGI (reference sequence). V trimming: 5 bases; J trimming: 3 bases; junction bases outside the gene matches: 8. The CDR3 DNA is TGTGCCAGCAGTCACACAGGGGGCCCATACTACGAGCAGTACTTC. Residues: CASSHTGGPYYEQYF.

The CDR3 region has the DNA TGTGCCAGCAGCTTATTGTCAGCGAACACCGGGGAGCTGTTTTTT. It specifies CASSLLSANTGELFF. The chain couples TRBV7-2 to TRBJ2-2; D gene ambiguous. Per germline, CDR1 SGHTA and CDR2 FQGNSA. V gave up 2 bases and J gave up 0 bases, with 7 bases separating them. The CDR3 has 15 amino acids. The whole variable domain, filled in from reference TRBV7-2 and TRBJ2-2, reads GAGVSQSPSNKVTEKGKDVELRCDPISGHTALYWYRQSLGQGLEFLIYFQGNSAPDKSGLPSDRFSAERTGGSVSTLTIQRTQQEDSAVYLCASSLLSANTGELFFGEGSRLTVL.

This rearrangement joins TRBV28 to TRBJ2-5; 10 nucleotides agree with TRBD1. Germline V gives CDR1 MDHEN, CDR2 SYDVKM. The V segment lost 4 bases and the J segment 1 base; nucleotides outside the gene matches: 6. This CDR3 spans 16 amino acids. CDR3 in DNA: TGTGCCAGCAGTTCTCCCGGGACAGGGGTCCAAGAGACCCAGTACTTC. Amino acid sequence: CASSSPGTGVQETQYF.

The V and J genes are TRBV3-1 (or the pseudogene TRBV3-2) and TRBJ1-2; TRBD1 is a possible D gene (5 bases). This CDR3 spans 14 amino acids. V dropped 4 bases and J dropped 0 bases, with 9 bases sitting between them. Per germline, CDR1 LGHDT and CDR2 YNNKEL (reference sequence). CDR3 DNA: TGTGCCAGCAGCCTGGGGCGAACTAACTATGGCTACACCTTC. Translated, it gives CASSLGRTNYGYTF.

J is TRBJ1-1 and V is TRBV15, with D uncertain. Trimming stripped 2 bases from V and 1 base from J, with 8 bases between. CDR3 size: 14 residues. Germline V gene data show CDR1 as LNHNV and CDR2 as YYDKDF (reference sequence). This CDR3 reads CATSRSGKNTEAFF. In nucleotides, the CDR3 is TGTGCCACCAGCAGAAGCGGGAAGAACACTGAAGCTTTCTTT.

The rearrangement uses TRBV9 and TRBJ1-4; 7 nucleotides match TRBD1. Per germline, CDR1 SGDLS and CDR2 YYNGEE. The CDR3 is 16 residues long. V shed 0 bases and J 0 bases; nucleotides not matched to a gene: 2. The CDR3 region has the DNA TGTGCCAGCAGCGTAGGCACAGGGGCAACTAATGAAAAACTGTTTTTT. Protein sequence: CASSVGTGATNEKLFF.

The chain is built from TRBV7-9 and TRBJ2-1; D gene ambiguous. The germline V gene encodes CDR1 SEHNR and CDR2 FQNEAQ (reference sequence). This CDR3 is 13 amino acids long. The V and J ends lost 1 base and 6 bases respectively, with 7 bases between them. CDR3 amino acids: CASSLDGRNEQFF. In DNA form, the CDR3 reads TGTGCCAGCAGCTTAGATGGGCGCAATGAGCAGTTCTTC.

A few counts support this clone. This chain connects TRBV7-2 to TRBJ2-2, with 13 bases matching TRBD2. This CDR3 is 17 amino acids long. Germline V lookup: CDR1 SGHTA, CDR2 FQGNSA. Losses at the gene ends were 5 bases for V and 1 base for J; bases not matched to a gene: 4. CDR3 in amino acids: CASSPGTSGMNTGELFF. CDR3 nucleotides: TGTGCCAGCAGCCCCGGGACTAGCGGGATGAACACCGGGGAGCTGTTTTTT.

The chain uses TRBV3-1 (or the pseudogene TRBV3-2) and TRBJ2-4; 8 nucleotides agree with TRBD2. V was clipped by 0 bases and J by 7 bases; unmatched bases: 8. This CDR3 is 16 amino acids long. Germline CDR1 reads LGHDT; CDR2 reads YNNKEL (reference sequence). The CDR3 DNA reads TGTGCCAGCAGCCAAGATACGGCGGGGGGTAGGAACATTCAGTACTTC. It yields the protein CASSQDTAGGRNIQYF.

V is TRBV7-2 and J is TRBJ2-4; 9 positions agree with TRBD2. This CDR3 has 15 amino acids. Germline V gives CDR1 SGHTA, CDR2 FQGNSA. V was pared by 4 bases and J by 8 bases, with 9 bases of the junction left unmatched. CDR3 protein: CASSSKAGGPHIQYF. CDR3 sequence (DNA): TGTGCCAGCAGCTCAAAAGCGGGGGGTCCGCACATTCAGTACTTC.

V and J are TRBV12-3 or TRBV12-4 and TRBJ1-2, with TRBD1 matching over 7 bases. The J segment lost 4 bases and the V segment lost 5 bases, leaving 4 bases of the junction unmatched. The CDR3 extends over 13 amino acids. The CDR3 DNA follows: TGTGCCAGCAGTACCGACAGGGTCTATGGCTACACCTTC. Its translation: CASSTDRVYGYTF.

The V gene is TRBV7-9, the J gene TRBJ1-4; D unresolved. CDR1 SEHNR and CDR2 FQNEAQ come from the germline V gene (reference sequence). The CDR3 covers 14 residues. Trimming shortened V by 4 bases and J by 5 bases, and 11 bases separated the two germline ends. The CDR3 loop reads CASSSPAANEKLFF. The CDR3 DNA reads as TGTGCCAGCAGCTCCCCAGCGGCAAATGAAAAACTGTTTTTT.

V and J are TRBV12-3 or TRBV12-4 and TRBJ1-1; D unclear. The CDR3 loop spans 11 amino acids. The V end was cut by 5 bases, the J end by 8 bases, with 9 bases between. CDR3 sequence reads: CASSPIPEAFF. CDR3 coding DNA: TGTGCCAGCAGTCCTATCCCGGAAGCTTTCTTT.

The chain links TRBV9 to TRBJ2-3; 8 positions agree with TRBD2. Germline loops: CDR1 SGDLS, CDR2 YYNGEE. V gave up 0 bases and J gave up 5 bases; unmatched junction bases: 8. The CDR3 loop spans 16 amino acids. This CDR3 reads CASSVEVGLAVDTQYF. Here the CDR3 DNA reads TGTGCCAGCAGCGTAGAGGTTGGACTAGCCGTAGATACGCAGTATTTT.

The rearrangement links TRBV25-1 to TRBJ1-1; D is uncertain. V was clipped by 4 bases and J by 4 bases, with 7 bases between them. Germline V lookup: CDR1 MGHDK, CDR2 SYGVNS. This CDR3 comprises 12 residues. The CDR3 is CASSADPTEAFF. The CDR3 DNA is TGTGCCAGCAGTGCAGATCCCACTGAAGCTTTCTTT.

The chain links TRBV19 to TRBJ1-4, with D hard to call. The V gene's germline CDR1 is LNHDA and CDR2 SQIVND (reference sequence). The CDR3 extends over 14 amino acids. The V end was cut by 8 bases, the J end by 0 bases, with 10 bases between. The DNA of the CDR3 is TGTGCCAGTCGGAGGGTTGCAACTAATGAAAAACTGTTTTTT. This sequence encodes CASRRVATNEKLFF.

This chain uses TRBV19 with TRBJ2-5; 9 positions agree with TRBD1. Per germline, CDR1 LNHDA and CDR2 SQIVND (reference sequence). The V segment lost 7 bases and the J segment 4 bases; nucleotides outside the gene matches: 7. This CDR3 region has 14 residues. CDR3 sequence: CASNDRGIAETQYF. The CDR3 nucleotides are TGTGCCAGTAACGACAGGGGGATTGCAGAGACCCAGTACTTC.

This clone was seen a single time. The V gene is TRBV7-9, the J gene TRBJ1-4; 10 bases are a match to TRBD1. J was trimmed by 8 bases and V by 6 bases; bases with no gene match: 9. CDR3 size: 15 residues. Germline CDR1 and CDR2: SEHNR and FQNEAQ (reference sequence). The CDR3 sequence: CASRPDRGLREKLFF. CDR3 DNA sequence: TGTGCCAGCAGACCTGACAGGGGGCTAAGGGAAAAACTGTTTTTT.

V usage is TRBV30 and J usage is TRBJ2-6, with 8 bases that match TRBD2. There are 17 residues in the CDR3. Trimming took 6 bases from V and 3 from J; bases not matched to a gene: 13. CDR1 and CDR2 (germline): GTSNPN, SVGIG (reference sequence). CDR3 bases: TGTGCCTGTTCTCCGGGACTAGGTTTTTATGGGGCCAACGTCCTGACTTTC. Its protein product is CACSPGLGFYGANVLTF.

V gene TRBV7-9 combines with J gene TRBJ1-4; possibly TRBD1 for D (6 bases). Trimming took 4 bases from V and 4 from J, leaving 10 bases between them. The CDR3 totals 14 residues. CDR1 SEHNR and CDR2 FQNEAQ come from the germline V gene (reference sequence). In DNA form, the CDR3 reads TGTGCCAGCAGCTCGACAGGTTATAATGAAAAACTGTTTTTT. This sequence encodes CASSSTGYNEKLFF.

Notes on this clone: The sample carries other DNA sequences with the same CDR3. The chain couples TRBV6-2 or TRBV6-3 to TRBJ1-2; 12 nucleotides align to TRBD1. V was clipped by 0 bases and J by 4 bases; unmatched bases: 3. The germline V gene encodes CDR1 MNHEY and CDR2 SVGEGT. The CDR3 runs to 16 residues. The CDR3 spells CASSYSGTGGVYGYTF. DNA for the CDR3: TGTGCCAGCAGTTACTCAGGGACAGGGGGCGTCTATGGCTACACCTTC.

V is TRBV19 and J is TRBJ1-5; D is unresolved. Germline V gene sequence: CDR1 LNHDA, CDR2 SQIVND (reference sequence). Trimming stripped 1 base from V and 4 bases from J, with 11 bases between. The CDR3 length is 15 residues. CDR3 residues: CASSIVKSYNQPQHF. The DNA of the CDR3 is TGTGCCAGTAGTATAGTAAAGAGTTATAATCAGCCCCAGCATTTT. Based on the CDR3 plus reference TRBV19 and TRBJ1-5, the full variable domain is DGGITQSPKYLFRKEGQNVTLSCEQNLNHDAMYWYRQDPGQGLRLIYYSQIVNDFQKGDIAEGYSVSREKKESFPLTVTSAQKNPTAFYLCASSIVKSYNQPQHFGDGTRLSIL.

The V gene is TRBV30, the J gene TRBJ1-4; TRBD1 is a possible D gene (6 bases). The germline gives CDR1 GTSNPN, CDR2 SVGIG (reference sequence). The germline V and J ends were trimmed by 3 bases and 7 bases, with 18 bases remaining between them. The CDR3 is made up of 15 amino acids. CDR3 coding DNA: TGTGCCTGGAGGTTAGGGGGGGCGAGAATTGAAAAACTGTTTTTT. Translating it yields CAWRLGGARIEKLFF. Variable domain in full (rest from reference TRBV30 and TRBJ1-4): SQTIHQWPATLVQPVGSPLSLECTVEGTSNPNLYWYRQAAGRGLQLLFYSVGIGQISSEVPQNLSASRPQDRQFILSSKKLLLSDSGFYLCAWRLGGARIEKLFFGSGTQLSVL.

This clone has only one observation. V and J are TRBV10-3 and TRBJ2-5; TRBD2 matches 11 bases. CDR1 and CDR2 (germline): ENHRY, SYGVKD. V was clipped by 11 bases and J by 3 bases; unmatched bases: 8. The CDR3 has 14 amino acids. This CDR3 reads CAARKGLAEETQYF. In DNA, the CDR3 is TGTGCCGCAAGAAAGGGACTAGCGGAAGAGACCCAGTACTTC.

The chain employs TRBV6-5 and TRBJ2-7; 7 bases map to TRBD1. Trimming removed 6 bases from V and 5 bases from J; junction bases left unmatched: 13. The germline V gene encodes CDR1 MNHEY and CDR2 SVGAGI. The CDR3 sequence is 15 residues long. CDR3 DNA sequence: TGTGCCAGCAGATCTAGGGGGCAGGGGGACCACGAGCAGTACTTC. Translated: CASRSRGQGDHEQYF.

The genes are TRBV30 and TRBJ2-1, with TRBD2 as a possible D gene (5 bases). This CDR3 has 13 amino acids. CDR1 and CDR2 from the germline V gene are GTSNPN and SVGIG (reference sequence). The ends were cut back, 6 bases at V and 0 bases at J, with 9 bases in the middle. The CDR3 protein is CACSGSSYNEQFF. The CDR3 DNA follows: TGTGCCTGTTCGGGAAGCTCCTACAATGAGCAGTTCTTC.

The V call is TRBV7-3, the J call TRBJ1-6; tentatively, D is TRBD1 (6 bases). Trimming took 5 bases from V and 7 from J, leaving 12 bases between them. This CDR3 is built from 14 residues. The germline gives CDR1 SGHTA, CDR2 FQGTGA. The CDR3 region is CASSLKGGNSPLHF. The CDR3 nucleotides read TGTGCCAGCAGCCTCAAGGGGGGGAATTCACCCCTCCACTTT. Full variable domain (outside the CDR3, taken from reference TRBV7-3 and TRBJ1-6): GAGVSQTPSNKVTEKGKYVELRCDPISGHTALYWYRQSLGQGPEFLIYFQGTGAADDSGLPNDRFFAVRPEGSVSTLKIQRTERGDSAVYLCASSLKGGNSPLHFGNGTRLTVT.

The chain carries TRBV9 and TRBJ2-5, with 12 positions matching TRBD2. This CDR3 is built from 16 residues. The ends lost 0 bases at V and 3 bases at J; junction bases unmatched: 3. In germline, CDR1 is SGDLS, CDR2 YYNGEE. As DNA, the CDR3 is TGTGCCAGCAGCGTAGGCCTAGCGGGAGGGGAAGAGACCCAGTACTTC. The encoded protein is CASSVGLAGGEETQYF.